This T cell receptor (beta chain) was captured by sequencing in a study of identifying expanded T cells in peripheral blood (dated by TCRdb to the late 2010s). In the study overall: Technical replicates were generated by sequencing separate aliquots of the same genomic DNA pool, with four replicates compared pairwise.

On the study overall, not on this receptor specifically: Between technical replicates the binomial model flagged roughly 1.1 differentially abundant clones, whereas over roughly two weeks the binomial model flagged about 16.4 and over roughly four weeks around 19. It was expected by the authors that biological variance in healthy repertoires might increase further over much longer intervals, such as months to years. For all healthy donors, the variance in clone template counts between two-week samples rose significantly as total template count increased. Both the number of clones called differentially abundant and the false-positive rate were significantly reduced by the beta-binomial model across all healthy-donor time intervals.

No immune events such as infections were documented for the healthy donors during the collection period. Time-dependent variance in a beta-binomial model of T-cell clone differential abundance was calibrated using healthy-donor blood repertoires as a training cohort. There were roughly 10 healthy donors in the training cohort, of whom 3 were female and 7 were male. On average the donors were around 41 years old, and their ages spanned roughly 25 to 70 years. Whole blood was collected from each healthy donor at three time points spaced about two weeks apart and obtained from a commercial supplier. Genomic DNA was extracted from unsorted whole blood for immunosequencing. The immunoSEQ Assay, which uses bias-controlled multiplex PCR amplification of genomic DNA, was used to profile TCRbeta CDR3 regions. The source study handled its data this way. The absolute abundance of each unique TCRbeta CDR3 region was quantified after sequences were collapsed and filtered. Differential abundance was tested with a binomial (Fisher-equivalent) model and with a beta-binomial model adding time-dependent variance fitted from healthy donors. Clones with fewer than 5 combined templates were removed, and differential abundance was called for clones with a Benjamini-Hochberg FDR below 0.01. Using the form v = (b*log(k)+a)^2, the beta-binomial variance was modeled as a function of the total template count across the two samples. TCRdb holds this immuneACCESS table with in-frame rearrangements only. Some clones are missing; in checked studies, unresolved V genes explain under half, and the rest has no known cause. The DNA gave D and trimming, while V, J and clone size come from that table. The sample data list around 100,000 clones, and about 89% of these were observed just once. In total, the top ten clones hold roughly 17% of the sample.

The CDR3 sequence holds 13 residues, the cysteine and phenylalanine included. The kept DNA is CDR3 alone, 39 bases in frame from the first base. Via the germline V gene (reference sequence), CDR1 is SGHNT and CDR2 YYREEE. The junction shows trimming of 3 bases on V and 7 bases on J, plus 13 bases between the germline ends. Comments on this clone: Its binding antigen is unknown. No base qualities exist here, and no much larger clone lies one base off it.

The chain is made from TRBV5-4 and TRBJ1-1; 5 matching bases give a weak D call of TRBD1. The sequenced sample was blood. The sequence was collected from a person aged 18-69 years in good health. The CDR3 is CASSSPGADEAFF. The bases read TGTGCCAGCAGCTCCCCCGGGGCAGATGAAGCTTTCTTT.